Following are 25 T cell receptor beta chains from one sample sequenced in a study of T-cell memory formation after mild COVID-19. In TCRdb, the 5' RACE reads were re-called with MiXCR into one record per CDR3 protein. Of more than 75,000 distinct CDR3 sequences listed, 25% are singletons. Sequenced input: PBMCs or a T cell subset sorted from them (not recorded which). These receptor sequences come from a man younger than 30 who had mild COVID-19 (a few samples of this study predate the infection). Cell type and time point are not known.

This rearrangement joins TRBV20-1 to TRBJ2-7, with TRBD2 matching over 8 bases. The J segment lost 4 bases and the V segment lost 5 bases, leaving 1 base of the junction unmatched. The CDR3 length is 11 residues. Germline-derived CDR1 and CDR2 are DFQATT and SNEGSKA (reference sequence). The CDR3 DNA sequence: TGCAGTGCTCGGGGGGGGTACGAGCAGTACTTC. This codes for CSARGGYEQYF.

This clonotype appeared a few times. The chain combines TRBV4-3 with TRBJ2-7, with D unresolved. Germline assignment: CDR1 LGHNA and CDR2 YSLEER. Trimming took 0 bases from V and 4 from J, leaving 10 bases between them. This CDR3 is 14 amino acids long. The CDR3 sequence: CASSQDRWGYEQYF. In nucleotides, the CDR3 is TGCGCCAGCAGCCAAGATCGATGGGGATACGAGCAGTACTTC.

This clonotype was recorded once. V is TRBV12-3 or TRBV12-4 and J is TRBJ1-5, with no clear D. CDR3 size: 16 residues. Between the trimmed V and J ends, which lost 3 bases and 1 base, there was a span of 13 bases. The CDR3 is CASSFHGRMSNQPQHF. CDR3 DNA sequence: TGTGCCAGCAGTTTTCATGGTCGGATGAGCAATCAGCCCCAGCATTTT.

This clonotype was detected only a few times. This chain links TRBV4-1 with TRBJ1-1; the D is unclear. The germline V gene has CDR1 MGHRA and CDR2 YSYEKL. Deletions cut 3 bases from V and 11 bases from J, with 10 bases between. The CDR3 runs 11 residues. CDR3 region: CASSHGFAAFF. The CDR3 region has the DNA TGCGCCAGCAGCCATGGATTCGCTGCTTTCTTT.

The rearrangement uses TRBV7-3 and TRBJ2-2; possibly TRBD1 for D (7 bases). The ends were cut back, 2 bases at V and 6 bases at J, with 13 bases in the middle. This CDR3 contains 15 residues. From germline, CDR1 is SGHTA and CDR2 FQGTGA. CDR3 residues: CASSLAGGGPGELFF. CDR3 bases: TGTGCCAGCAGCTTAGCAGGGGGAGGCCCCGGGGAGCTGTTTTTT.

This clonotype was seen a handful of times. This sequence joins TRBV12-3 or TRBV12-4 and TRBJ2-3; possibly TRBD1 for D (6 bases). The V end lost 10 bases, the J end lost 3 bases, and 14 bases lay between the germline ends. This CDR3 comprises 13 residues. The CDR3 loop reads CATLLDRTDTQYF. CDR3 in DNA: TGTGCCACCTTGTTGGACAGAACAGATACGCAGTATTTT.

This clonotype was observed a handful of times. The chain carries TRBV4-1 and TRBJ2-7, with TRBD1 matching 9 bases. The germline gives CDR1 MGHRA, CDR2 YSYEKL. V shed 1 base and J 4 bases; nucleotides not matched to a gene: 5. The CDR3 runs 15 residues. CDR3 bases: TGCGCCAGCAGCCAAGGGACAGGGGAGGGATACGAGCAGTACTTC. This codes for CASSQGTGEGYEQYF.

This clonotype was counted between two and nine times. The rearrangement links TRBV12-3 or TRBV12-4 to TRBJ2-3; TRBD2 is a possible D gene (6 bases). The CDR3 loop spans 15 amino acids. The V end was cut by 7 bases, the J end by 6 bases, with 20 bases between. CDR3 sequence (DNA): TGTGCCAGCACCGACCCCTCCCGGAGGGTTGATACGCAGTATTTT. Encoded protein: CASTDPSRRVDTQYF.

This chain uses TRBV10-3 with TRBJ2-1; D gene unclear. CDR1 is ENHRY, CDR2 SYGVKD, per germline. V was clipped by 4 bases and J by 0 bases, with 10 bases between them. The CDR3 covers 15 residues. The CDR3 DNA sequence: TGTGCCATCAGTGGGACGGAGACCTCCTACAATGAGCAGTTCTTC. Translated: CAISGTETSYNEQFF.

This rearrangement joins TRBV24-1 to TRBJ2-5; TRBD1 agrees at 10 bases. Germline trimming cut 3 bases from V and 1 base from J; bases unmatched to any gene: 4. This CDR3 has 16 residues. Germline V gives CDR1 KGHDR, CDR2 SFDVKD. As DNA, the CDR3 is TGTGCCACCAGTGATCGGGACAGGGGAGGCCAAGAGACCCAGTACTTC. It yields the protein CATSDRDRGGQETQYF.

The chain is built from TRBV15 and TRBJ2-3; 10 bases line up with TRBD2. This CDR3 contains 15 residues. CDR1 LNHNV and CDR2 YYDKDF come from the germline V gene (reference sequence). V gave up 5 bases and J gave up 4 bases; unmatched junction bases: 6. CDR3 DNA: TGTGCCACCAGCTTCAGCGGGGGGGCCGCAGATACGCAGTATTTT. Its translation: CATSFSGGAADTQYF.

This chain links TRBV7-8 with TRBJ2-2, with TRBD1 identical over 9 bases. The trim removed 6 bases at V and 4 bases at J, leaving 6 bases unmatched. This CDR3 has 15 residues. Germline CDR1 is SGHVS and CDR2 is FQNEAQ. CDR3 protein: CASRQGQGPTGELFF. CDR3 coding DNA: TGTGCCAGCAGACAAGGACAGGGGCCCACCGGGGAGCTGTTTTTT.

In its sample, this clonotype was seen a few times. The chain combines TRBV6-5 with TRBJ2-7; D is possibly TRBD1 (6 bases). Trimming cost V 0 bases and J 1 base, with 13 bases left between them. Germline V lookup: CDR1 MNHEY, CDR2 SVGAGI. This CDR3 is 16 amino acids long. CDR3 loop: CASSYSHTTGSYEQYF. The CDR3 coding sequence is TGTGCCAGCAGTTACTCTCATACGACAGGTTCCTACGAGCAGTACTTC.

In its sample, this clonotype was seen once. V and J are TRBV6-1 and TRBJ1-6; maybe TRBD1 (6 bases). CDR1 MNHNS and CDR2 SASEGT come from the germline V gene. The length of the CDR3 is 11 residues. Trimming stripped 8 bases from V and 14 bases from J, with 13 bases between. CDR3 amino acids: CASSQGLSLHF. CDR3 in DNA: TGTGCCAGCTCCCAGGGGCTCTCCCTCCACTTT.

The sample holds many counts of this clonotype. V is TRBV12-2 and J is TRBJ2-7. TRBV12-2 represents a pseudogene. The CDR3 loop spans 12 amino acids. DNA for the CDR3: TGTGCAAGTCGCTTACACTCCTACGAGCAGTACGTC. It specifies CASRLHSYEQYV.

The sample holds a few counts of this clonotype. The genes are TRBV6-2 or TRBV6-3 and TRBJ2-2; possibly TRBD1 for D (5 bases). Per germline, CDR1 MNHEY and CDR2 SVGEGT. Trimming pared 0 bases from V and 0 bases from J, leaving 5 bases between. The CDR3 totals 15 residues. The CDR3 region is CASSYSTANTGELFF. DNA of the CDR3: TGTGCCAGCAGTTACTCGACAGCGAACACCGGGGAGCTGTTTTTT.

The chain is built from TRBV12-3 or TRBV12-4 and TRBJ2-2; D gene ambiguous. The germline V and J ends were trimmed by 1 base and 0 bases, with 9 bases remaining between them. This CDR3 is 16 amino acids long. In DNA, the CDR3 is TGTGCCAGCAGTTTAGGGGTTAATCCGAACACCGGGGAGCTGTTTTTT. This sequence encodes CASSLGVNPNTGELFF.

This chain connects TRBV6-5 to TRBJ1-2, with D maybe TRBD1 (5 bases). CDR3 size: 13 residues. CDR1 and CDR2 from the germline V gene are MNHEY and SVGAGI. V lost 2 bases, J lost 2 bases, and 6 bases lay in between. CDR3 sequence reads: CASSYGGNYGYTF. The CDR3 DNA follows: TGTGCCAGCAGTTACGGGGGGAACTATGGCTACACCTTC.

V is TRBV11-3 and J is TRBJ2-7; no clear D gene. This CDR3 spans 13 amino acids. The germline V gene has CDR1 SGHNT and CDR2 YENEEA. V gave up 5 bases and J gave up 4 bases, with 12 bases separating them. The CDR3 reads CASSEGGNYEQYF. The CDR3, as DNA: TGTGCCAGCAGCGAAGGCGGAAATTACGAGCAGTACTTC.

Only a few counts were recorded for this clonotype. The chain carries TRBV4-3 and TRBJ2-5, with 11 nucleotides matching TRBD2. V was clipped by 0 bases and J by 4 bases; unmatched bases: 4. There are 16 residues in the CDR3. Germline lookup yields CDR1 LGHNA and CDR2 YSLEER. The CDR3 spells CASSQDTSGGGETQYF. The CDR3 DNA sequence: TGCGCCAGCAGCCAAGATACTAGCGGGGGAGGAGAGACCCAGTACTTC.

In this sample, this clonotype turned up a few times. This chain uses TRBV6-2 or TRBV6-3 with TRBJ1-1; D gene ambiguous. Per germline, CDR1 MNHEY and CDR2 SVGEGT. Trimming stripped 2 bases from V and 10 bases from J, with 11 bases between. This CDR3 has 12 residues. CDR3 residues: CASSYQGGGAFF. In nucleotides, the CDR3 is TGTGCCAGCAGTTACCAAGGCGGTGGAGCTTTCTTT.

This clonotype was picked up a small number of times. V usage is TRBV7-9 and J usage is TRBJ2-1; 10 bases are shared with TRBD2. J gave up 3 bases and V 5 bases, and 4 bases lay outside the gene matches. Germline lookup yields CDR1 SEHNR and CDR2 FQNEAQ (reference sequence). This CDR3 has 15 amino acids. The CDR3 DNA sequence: TGTGCCAGCAGCCCCGGACTAGCGGTCTACAATGAGCAGTTCTTC. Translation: CASSPGLAVYNEQFF.

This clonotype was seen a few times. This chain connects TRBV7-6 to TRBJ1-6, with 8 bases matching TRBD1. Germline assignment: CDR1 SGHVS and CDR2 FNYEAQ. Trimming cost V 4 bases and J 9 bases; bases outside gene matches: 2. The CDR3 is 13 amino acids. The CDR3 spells CASSWTGSSPLHF. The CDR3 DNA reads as TGTGCCAGCAGCTGGACAGGGAGTTCACCCCTCCACTTT.

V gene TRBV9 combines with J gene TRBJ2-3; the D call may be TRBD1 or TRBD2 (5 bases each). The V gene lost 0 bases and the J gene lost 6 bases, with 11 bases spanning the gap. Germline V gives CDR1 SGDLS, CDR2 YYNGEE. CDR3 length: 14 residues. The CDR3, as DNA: TGTGCCAGCAGCGTAGCTTTGGGGACGGATACGCAGTATTTT. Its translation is CASSVALGTDTQYF.

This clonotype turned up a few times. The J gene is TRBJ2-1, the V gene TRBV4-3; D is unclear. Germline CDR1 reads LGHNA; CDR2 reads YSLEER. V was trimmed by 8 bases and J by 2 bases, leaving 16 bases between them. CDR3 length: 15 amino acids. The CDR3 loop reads CASGFSHGPYNEQFF. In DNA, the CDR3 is TGCGCCAGCGGGTTTTCGCATGGACCCTACAATGAGCAGTTCTTC.